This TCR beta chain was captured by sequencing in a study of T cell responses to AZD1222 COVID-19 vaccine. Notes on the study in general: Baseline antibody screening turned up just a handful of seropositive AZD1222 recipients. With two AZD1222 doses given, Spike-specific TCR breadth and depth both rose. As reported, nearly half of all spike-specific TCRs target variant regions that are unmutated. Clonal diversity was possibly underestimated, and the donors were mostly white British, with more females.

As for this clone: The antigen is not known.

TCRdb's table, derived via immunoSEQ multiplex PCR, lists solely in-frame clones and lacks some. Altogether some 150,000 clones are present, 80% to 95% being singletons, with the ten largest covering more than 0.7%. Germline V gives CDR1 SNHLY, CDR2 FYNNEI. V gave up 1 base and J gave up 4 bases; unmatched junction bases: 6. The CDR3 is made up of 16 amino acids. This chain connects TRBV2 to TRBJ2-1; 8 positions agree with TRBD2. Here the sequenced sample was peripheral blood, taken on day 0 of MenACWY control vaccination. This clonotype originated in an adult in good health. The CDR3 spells CASSEDDSGVYNEQFF. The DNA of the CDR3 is TGTGCCAGCAGTGAAGATGATAGCGGGGTATACAATGAGCAGTTCTTC.